This T cell receptor beta chain was retrieved from a study of blood T cell repertoires in COVID-19. Study summary: Samples representing acute and convalescent COVID-19 were sourced from the United States, Italy and Spain. The cDNA or gDNA used as material had been derived from T cells, B-cell-depleted T cells, or PBMCs.

The study counted Cohort 3 donors as recovered given two negative PCRs, clearance, or symptom resolution. In germline, CDR1 is MDHEN, CDR2 SYDVKM. This CDR3 region has 14 residues. Trimming shortened V by 3 bases and J by 3 bases, and 12 bases separated the two germline ends. Per the original data handling: By means of reference gene primer amplification, nucleated cell counts were estimated. Assay: immunoSEQ multiplex PCR; the TCRdb copy retains only in-frame clones and omits some. V and J calls and clone size are those listed in that table; D and trimming were worked out from the DNA. The repertoire holds some 330,000 clones, with over 80% as singletons.

This rearrangement joins TRBV28 to TRBJ2-7; D is possibly TRBD2 (6 bases). This clonotype originated in a man aged 25-45 years who had recovered from COVID-19. What was sequenced was PBMCs or T cells enriched from blood (not recorded which). The CDR3 sequence is CASSLEGPGYEQYF. The CDR3, as DNA: TGTGCCAGCAGTTTGGAGGGACCGGGCTACGAGCAGTACTTC.